The 13 T cell receptor beta chains given below trace back to one sample, sequenced in a study of T cell responses to AZD1222 COVID-19 vaccine. The table came from immunoSEQ multiplex PCR; TCRdb's copy has only in-frame clones and leaves some out. The repertoire includes some 140,000 clones, 88% of them detected once, and approximately 3.1% sits in the top ten. Here the sequenced sample was peripheral blood, taken on day 0 of AZD1222 vaccination. The receptors stem from an adult in good health.

The V and J genes are TRBV11-2 and TRBJ1-1; D is possibly TRBD1 (6 bases). CDR3 size: 15 residues. Trimming removed 8 bases at V and 0 bases at J, with 16 bases between. Germline values: CDR1 SGHAT, CDR2 FQNNGV. The CDR3 nucleotides read TGTGCCAGCCGACCGGGGGCAGGGGTGAACACTGAAGCTTTCTTT. Its translation is CASRPGAGVNTEAFF.

The V and J genes are TRBV7-2 and TRBJ2-1; the D gene is possibly TRBD2 (5 bases). CDR3 length: 13 residues. Germline lookup yields CDR1 SGHTA and CDR2 FQGNSA. V was trimmed by 6 bases and J by 9 bases, leaving 15 bases between them. CDR3 sequence (DNA): TGTGCCAGCAGTCTTTTTAGTGGAGGTGAGCAGTTCTTC. Its translation is CASSLFSGGEQFF.

Of note for this clone: An end of the junction does not agree with germline; a read error may underlie this. The chain is built from TRBV12-5 and TRBJ2-1; 10 bases are a match to TRBD2. Germline V gene lookup returns CDR1 LGHNT and CDR2 FRNRAP. The CDR3 runs to 11 residues. CDR3 protein: CASGLGLASVF. The DNA for the CDR3 is TGTGCTAGTGGCTTGGGACTAGCGAGTGTCTTC.

V gene TRBV7-8 combines with J gene TRBJ1-1; D gene uncertain. The CDR3 has 14 residues. CDR1 and CDR2 from the germline V gene are SGHVS and FQNEAQ. The V gene lost 5 bases and the J gene lost 1 base, with 11 bases spanning the gap. This CDR3 is CASSTQVENTEAFF. The CDR3 nucleotides read TGTGCCAGCAGCACCCAGGTGGAGAACACTGAAGCTTTCTTT.

This chain links TRBV19 with TRBJ1-2; 10 bases are a match to TRBD1. Losses at the gene ends were 6 bases for V and 8 bases for J; bases not matched to a gene: 3. The CDR3 sequence is 12 residues long. Germline V gives CDR1 LNHDA, CDR2 SQIVND (reference sequence). CDR3 DNA sequence: TGTGCCAGTAGCGGGGACAGGGGCGGCTACACCTTC. This translates into CASSGDRGGYTF.

The J gene is TRBJ2-7, the V gene TRBV19; 10 bases agree with TRBD1. Germline CDR1 LNHDA, CDR2 SQIVND (reference sequence). The CDR3 totals 15 residues. V was pared by 3 bases and J by 3 bases, with 5 bases of the junction left unmatched. This CDR3 reads CASSIGWDRGYEQYF. The CDR3 nucleotides are TGTGCCAGTAGTATTGGTTGGGACAGGGGCTACGAGCAGTACTTC. Full variable domain (rest looked up from reference TRBV19 and TRBJ2-7): DGGITQSPKYLFRKEGQNVTLSCEQNLNHDAMYWYRQDPGQGLRLIYYSQIVNDFQKGDIAEGYSVSREKKESFPLTVTSAQKNPTAFYLCASSIGWDRGYEQYFGPGTRLTVT.

The chain has TRBV3-1 (or the pseudogene TRBV3-2) and TRBJ1-6; TRBD1 might be the D (5 bases). V lost 4 bases and J lost 12, with 13 bases in between. The CDR3 has 13 amino acids. Germline V gene data show CDR1 as LGHDT and CDR2 as YNNKEL (reference sequence). CDR3 in amino acids: CASSPTGGVPLHF. The CDR3 DNA sequence: TGTGCCAGCAGCCCTACCGGGGGGGTACCCCTCCACTTT.

The chain links TRBV19 to TRBJ2-7, with D perhaps being TRBD1 or TRBD2 (5 bases each). Looked up from germline, CDR1 is LNHDA and CDR2 is SQIVND (reference sequence). The CDR3 loop spans 13 amino acids. V dropped 3 bases and J dropped 3 bases, with 9 bases sitting between them. The CDR3 protein is CASSIRGVYEQYF. CDR3 coding DNA: TGTGCCAGTAGTATTAGAGGGGTCTACGAGCAGTACTTC.

CDR3 coding DNA: TGCGCCAGCAGCTTGGTTCTGACCGGGGAGCTGTTTTTT. This gives the protein CASSLVLTGELFF. This chain joins TRBV5-1 and TRBJ2-2; D unresolved. V shed 0 bases and J shed 5 bases, with 5 bases lying between them. CDR1 SGHRS and CDR2 YFSETQ come from the germline V gene. This CDR3 is built from 13 residues.

This clone was detected only a few times. This chain connects TRBV9 to TRBJ2-7; TRBD2 is a possible D gene (6 bases). The length of the CDR3 is 14 residues. V was shortened by 0 bases and J by 4 bases, with 11 bases between the two germline ends. Germline CDR1 and CDR2: SGDLS and YYNGEE. CDR3 in DNA: TGTGCCAGCAGCGTAGATGGAGGGTTATACGAGCAGTACTTC. Amino acid sequence: CASSVDGGLYEQYF.

The gene calls are TRBV6-5 and TRBJ1-2; D call uncertain. The V gene lost 5 bases and the J gene lost 3 bases, with 10 bases spanning the gap. The length of the CDR3 is 13 residues. CDR1 is MNHEY and CDR2 is SVGAGI in the germline V gene. CDR3 DNA: TGTGCCAGCAGTCCTGACGGGGACTATGGCTACACCTTC. This codes for CASSPDGDYGYTF.

Note on this clone: This specimen includes other DNA sequences encoding the same CDR3. This chain joins TRBV9 and TRBJ1-3, with D unresolved. The germline V gene has CDR1 SGDLS and CDR2 YYNGEE. Between the trimmed V and J ends, which lost 0 bases and 0 bases, there was a span of 4 bases. The CDR3 consists of 14 residues. The chain's CDR3 is CASSVGSSGNTIYF. The CDR3 coding sequence is TGTGCCAGCAGCGTAGGGAGCTCTGGAAACACCATATATTTT.

The CDR3 DNA reads as TGTGCCAGCAGCCAAACAGATCTCTATGGCTACACCTTC. It translates to CASSQTDLYGYTF. The chain joins TRBV7-3 to TRBJ1-2; the D is unclear. The CDR3 spans 13 residues. Germline values: CDR1 SGHTA, CDR2 FQGTGA. Trimming stripped 5 bases from V and 4 bases from J, with 11 bases between.